This T cell receptor beta chain was identified in a study of regulatory T cells in long-lasting Graves disease (dated by TCRdb to the early 2020s). In terms of the full investigation: Newly diagnosed Graves' disease patients had taken antithyroid drugs for less than 3 months. A total of roughly 33 samples underwent TCR sequencing: about 13 from persistent and about 20 from newly diagnosed Graves' disease patients. The study was conducted in China and was registered as a clinical trial. Persistent Graves' disease patients were compared with newly diagnosed Graves' disease patients by peripheral blood TCR sequencing and RNA sequencing.

This clonotype was seen repeatedly, ten times or more. Its antigen target is currently unknown. The input lacks base qualities; no much larger clone sits a single base away. This specimen's time point label, per the study, means: newly diagnosed GD, antithyroid drugs for less than 3 months. RNA was extracted from PBMCs in TRIzol for both TCR sequencing and RNA sequencing. The diagnosis of Graves' disease followed American Thyroid Association guidelines. Patients were recruited from an endocrinology department in Xi'an, China. Each patient gave 7.5 to 10 milliliters of peripheral blood, collected in an EDTA anticoagulant tube. Ficoll Paque Plus density gradient separation was used to isolate PBMCs, and no further T cell sorting was done. An Agilent 2100 Bioanalyzer and agarose gel were used to check RNA quality, and a NanoDrop 2000 was used to measure RNA concentration. Including cysteine and phenylalanine, the CDR3 has 15 amino acids. The retained sequence is limited to the CDR3, 45 bases, with the frame set at the first base. V and J lose 6 bases and 0 bases, and a span of 15 bases separates them. From a lookup of the germline V gene, CDR1 and CDR2 are MNHNS and SASEGT.

The library was made by multiplex PCR. Sequencer: Illumina HiSeq 4000. TCR beta libraries were built with iRepertoire HTBI primers and Arm-PCR amplification of CDR3 regions. Gel purification was performed on PCR products prior to sequencing. The original pipeline was this. Gene usage analysis of CDR3 amino acid clonotypes used the roughly 60 TRBV and more than 13 TRBJ segments found across samples. COPE and FqMerger were used to merge the filtered high-quality paired reads into contigs. Contigs were aligned with BLAST to IMGT TRBV, TRBD and TRBJ reference genes, and CDR3 was defined per IMGT. Highly expanded clones were defined as clonotypes with a frequency above 0.1%. Shannon entropy was used to measure repertoire diversity, and the Gini coefficient was used to measure V-J evenness. Public clonotypes were defined as clonotypes shared by more than one individual. TCRdb reprocessed the public reads (quality trimming at Q25 with fastp, clone calling with MiXCR) and kept in-frame beta chains. Rows with one shared CDR3 protein collapse into an entry with the most common genes and DNA. The V and J calls shown here were made by TCRdb, not taken from the authors' results. The sample profile shows around 360,000 distinct CDR3 sequences; around 16% of them were found once. Over 20% of the sample goes to the ten largest clones.

General conclusions and limits of the study: Persistent Graves' disease patients showed lower TCR Shannon entropy and fewer highly expanded clones than newly diagnosed patients, suggesting clonal expansion. Persistent disease showed preferential use of TRBV28, TRBJ1-2 and TRBJ2-5, whereas newly diagnosed disease favored TRBV20-1 and TRBJ2-1. Sequencing and analysis were limited to the TCR beta chain. The authors noted that the small sample size was a limitation that may lower accuracy. Peripheral blood alone was examined, since thyroid tissue, which constituted the primary lesion, could not be accessed. Patients with persistent disease shared more public clonotypes (about 2,900) than newly diagnosed patients did (around 1,000).

This same sample was also taken into another study, of T cells in Graves' hyperthyroidism and ophthalmopathy. The second study also describes: Graves' hyperthyroidism was defined as stable when no progression to ophthalmopathy occurred over 18 months of follow-up. Hyperthyroidism patients were aged 18 to 65 years and newly diagnosed, with disease duration of less than 2 months. Any patient with an uncontrolled infection, another autoimmune disease, pregnancy or lactation was excluded. Clinical symptoms, serum thyroxine and TRAb, thyroid ultrasound, and orbital computed tomography formed the basis for the diagnoses. A first-round RT-PCR of the TCR CDR3 used the HTBI primer set with the Qiagen OneStep RT-PCR kit. Most expanded thyroid clonotypes (frequency above 0.001) were also detected in blood, a finding suggesting that blood repertoires may reflect thyroid immune responses. In cross-validation, a model built on a 13 V-J signature told ophthalmopathy apart from stable hyperthyroidism with 87.88% sensitivity and roughly 81% specificity, and in testing the same model reached 80%/75%. In validation, the model predicted progression to ophthalmopathy with 55% to 71% sensitivity and roughly 75% specificity, a median of approximately 6.7 months before onset. A discovery cohort of about a hundred patients, about 40 with Graves' ophthalmopathy and fewer than 65 with stable Graves' hyperthyroidism, was used to find distinguishing TCR V-J signatures. Prospective prediction of ophthalmopathy was tested in an independent validation cohort consisting of 18 hyperthyroidism patients and approximately 16 patients who later progressed to ophthalmopathy. For training and testing, the approximately 92 patients in the discovery cohort were randomly divided in a 7:3 ratio. Thyroid tissue and blood T-cell repertoires from several Graves' hyperthyroidism patients were also compared in the study. After sampling, hyperthyroidism patients received methimazole starting at 30 mg daily, and ophthalmopathy patients received high-dose intravenous methylprednisolone. Libraries were constructed in a second round of multiplex PCR, after which size selection and purification were performed. Libraries were sequenced paired-end with 100 bp reads on an Illumina HiSeq2000. Raw data were processed with SOAPnuke, discarding reads with adapters, uncalled bases, mean Phred below 15, or no exact constant-primer or identifier match. COPE v1.2.5 was used to merge high-quality paired reads, and clonotypes were defined as unique nucleotide sequences. Clonotypes were aligned to IMGT TRBV, TRBD and TRBJ reference segments using MiTCR v1.1. Analysis was restricted to V-J combinations with a frequency above 0.0001, which covered approximately 99% of repertoires. The TCS score was defined as F50 (clonal expansion) divided by E x V (chaos), with BLOSUM62-based TCRdist calculated between CDR3 peptides within each V-J. Welch's t-statistics and random forest reduced around 510 V-J features to about 12, which were used in a naive Bayes classifier (R e1071). No statistical method was used to fix the sample size in advance, and group allocation was not hidden from the investigators. The paper describes TCR Vbeta CDR3 sequencing of around 140 peripheral blood samples, made up of fewer than 50 ophthalmopathy patients, around 78 hyperthyroidism patients and approximately 17 progressor patients.

This chain is built from TRBV6-1 and TRBJ2-7, with TRBD1 perhaps the D gene, on 6 matching bases. This receptor was taken from a woman between 18 and 29 years old with Graves disease. Donor details come from another sample of the same person, matched by shared clones. Here the sequenced sample was peripheral blood mononuclear cells (PBMCs), taken at new diagnosis, from a patient treated with antithyroid drugs. The bases read TGTGCCAGCAGGGGGGACACTTTGAGCTCCTACGAGCAGTACTTC. It encodes CASRGDTLSSYEQYF.